This record covers a single TCR beta chain. The antigen is undetermined. Libraries were prepared by immunoSEQ multiplex PCR; TCRdb keeps only in-frame clonotypes and omits some of them. The data hold some 66,000 clones, with more than 75% observed a single time. The sample comes from a study of PD-L1 blockade in urothelial cancer. Study summary: Male sex and bladder-origin urothelial cancer characterized about 85% of the 29 patients. Study-level findings and limits: In blood sampled pretreatment, TCR clonality below the median predicted better survival.

Germline V gene sequence: CDR1 SNHLY, CDR2 FYNNEI. V was clipped by 0 bases and J by 1 base; unmatched bases: 9. This CDR3 has 18 residues. Regarding time point: pretreatment peripheral blood. The chain carries TRBV2 and TRBJ1-5; TRBD1 agrees at 7 bases. The sample was PBMCs, taken around atezolizumab (anti-PD-L1) treatment. The receptor's source is a man in his sixties with urothelial cancer. The CDR3 DNA sequence: TGTGCCAGCAGTGAAGCGCAAGAGGGGGCAATAAGCAATCAGCCCCAGCATTTT. This sequence encodes CASSEAQEGAISNQPQHF.